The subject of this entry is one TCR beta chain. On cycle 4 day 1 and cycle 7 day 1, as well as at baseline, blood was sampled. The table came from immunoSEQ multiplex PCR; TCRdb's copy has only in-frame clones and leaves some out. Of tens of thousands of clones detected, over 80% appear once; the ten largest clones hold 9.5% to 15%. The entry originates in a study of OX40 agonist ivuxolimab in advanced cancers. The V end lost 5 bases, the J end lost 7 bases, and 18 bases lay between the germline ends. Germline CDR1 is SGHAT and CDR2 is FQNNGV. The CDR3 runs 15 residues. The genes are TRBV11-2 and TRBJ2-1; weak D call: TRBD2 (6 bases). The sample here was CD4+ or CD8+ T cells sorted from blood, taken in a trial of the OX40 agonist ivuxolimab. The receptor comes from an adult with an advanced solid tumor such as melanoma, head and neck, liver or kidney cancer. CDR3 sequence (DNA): TGTGCCAGCAGCCCTGCTGGGGGGAGACGGAATGAGCAGTTCTTC. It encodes CASSPAGGRRNEQFF. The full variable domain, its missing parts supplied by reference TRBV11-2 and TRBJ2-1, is EAGVAQSPRYKIIEKRQSVAFWCNPISGHATLYWYQQILGQGPKLLIQFQNNGVVDDSQLPKDRFSAERLKGVDSTLKIQPAKLEDSAVYLCASSPAGGRRNEQFFGPGTRLTVL.